The text below deals with one TCR beta chain. Antigen specificity is unknown. This record comes from a study of cytomegalovirus exposure and HLA in healthy donors. V was clipped by 6 bases and J by 10 bases, with 19 bases between them. This CDR3 is built from 14 residues. Germline V gives CDR1 MRHNA, CDR2 SNTAGT. Primers included in the PCR were 60 Vbeta and 13 Jbeta primers. Data came from immunoSEQ multiplex PCR; TCRdb stores just in-frame clones and leaves some out. This sample has 50,000 to 70,000 clones, with roughly 80% found just once. Study outcomes and limitations: It was around 160 TCR beta chains that were listed as cytomegalovirus-associated. Most sequenced TCRs were rare (though some public TCRs occurred in many donors). A further, later analysis showed that HLA-associated TCR beta chains (compared with equally common others) were more clonally expanded.

V is TRBV6-4 and J is TRBJ2-1; unclear D gene. The receptor's source is a girl aged 10 to 17 in good health and CMV-seropositive. Specimen: PBMCs. The CDR3 spells CASSPTPLFGEQFF. CDR3 sequence (DNA): TGTGCCAGCAGCCCGACCCCCTTATTCGGGGAGCAGTTCTTC.